The 13 T cell receptor beta chains reported below all come from one sample, sequenced in a study of cytomegalovirus exposure and HLA in healthy donors. In the PCR, 60 Vbeta and 13 Jbeta primers were used. Sequencing used immunoSEQ multiplex PCR; TCRdb keeps in-frame clones, though not all of them. The sample has around 240,000 clones, roughly 82% seen once. Material: PBMCs. The receptors were sampled from a woman aged 40 to 50 in good health and CMV-seropositive.

For this clone: The junction differs from germline at one of its ends, possibly a read error. The V call is TRBV7-7, the J call TRBJ2-1, with a tentative D call TRBD2 (6 bases). CDR1 and CDR2 (germline): SSHAT, FNYEAQ (reference sequence). This CDR3 has 15 amino acids. CDR3 DNA: TGTGCTAGCAGCTTAGACGGGGGTAGCTCCAATGAGCAGTTCTTC. Its protein product is CASSLDGGSSNEQFF.

This sequence joins TRBV5-1 and TRBJ2-3; a possible D gene is TRBD2 (8 bases). The CDR3 is 16 residues long. The germline V and J ends were trimmed by 1 base and 2 bases, with 14 bases remaining between them. Germline V gene lookup returns CDR1 SGHRS and CDR2 YFSETQ. CDR3 residues: CASSLRGRGVTDTQYF. CDR3 in DNA: TGCGCCAGCAGCTTGAGGGGGCGGGGGGTCACAGATACGCAGTATTTT.

This chain connects TRBV6-1 to TRBJ2-1; 9 bases map to TRBD1. The V gene's germline CDR1 is MNHNS and CDR2 SASEGT. The CDR3 consists of 15 residues. V lost 6 bases to trimming and J lost 6 bases; unmatched junction nucleotides: 9. The CDR3 region is CASSTGTGRFNEQFF. The CDR3 region has the DNA TGTGCCAGCAGCACCGGGACAGGGCGTTTCAATGAGCAGTTCTTC.

The gene calls are TRBV27 and TRBJ2-5; 10 bases match TRBD2. Germline V gene sequence: CDR1 MNHEY, CDR2 SMNVEV (reference sequence). This CDR3 region has 14 residues. The V and J ends lost 6 bases and 5 bases, in that order; junction bases with no gene match: 6. The CDR3 DNA follows: TGTGCCAGCAGCCCCGGACTAGCGGCTGAGACCCAGTACTTC. This gives the protein CASSPGLAAETQYF.

The J gene is TRBJ2-2, the V gene TRBV7-9, with 9 bases fitting TRBD1. The length of the CDR3 is 16 residues. Germline CDR1 reads SEHNR; CDR2 reads FQNEAQ (reference sequence). Trimming removed 5 bases from V and 3 bases from J; junction bases left unmatched: 7. The CDR3 protein is CASSRETGGDTGELFF. The CDR3, as DNA: TGTGCCAGCAGCAGAGAGACAGGGGGTGACACCGGGGAGCTGTTTTTT.

This chain links TRBV7-7 with TRBJ2-2, with TRBD2 matching 8 bases. The CDR3 totals 14 residues. J gave up 6 bases and V 3 bases, and 3 bases lay outside the gene matches. CDR1 and CDR2 from the germline V gene are SSHAT and FNYEAQ (reference sequence). CDR3 sequence reads: CASSLRGAPGELFF. The DNA for the CDR3 is TGTGCCAGCAGCTTGCGGGGGGCCCCCGGGGAGCTGTTTTTT.

The chain employs TRBV4-2 and TRBJ2-1, with 7 bases identical to TRBD1. The CDR3 has 16 amino acids. Germline V gene lookup returns CDR1 LGHNA and CDR2 YNFKEQ. V lost 0 bases to trimming and J lost 3 bases; unmatched junction nucleotides: 5. CDR3 amino acids: CASSQEEGAYYNEQFF. For the CDR3, the DNA is TGTGCCAGCAGCCAAGAAGAGGGGGCCTACTACAATGAGCAGTTCTTC.

V and J are TRBV5-4 and TRBJ1-1; D unresolved. This CDR3 is built from 14 residues. CDR1 is SGHNT, CDR2 YYREEE, per germline (reference sequence). Trimming shortened V by 3 bases and J by 4 bases, and 13 bases separated the two germline ends. CDR3 bases: TGTGCCAGCAGCTCGGAGGTGCCAGGCACTGAAGCTTTCTTT. Translation: CASSSEVPGTEAFF.

The J gene is TRBJ2-3, the V gene TRBV4-2; no reliable D call. The CDR3 is 14 amino acids. Looked up from germline, CDR1 is LGHNA and CDR2 is YNFKEQ. V dropped 4 bases and J dropped 1 base, with 9 bases sitting between them. The CDR3 DNA follows: TGTGCCAGCAGCCGGCTGGTTGGCACAGATACGCAGTATTTT. This encodes CASSRLVGTDTQYF.

Concerning this clone itself: Sequence at one end of the junction differs from germline and may be a read error. V gene TRBV7-9 combines with J gene TRBJ2-3; possibly TRBD2 for D (6 bases). The CDR3 extends over 13 amino acids. The germline CDR1 and CDR2 sequences are SEHNR and FQNEAQ (reference sequence). The CDR3 coding sequence is TGTTCCAGCAGCCTGTCCCTAGCGGATACGCAGTATTTT. It translates to CSSSLSLADTQYF.

The genes are TRBV7-9 and TRBJ1-3; possibly TRBD1 for D (6 bases). Germline lookup yields CDR1 SEHNR and CDR2 FQNEAQ (reference sequence). The CDR3 runs 15 residues. Trimming shortened V by 3 bases and J by 0 bases, and 9 bases separated the two germline ends. The CDR3 sequence is CASSLQGNSGNTIYF. CDR3 sequence (DNA): TGTGCCAGCAGCTTGCAGGGGAACTCTGGAAACACCATATATTTT. The variable domain in full, completed from reference TRBV7-9 and TRBJ1-3, reads DTGVSQNPRHKITKRGQNVTFRCDPISEHNRLYWYRQTLGQGPEFLTYFQNEAQLEKSRLLSDRFSAERPKGSFSTLEIQRTEQGDSAMYLCASSLQGNSGNTIYFGEGSWLTVV.

This chain joins TRBV10-3 and TRBJ2-6; TRBD1 matches at 8 bases. This CDR3 is 18 amino acids long. With 3 bases clipped from V and 1 base from J, the junction kept 8 bases outside the gene matches. Per germline, CDR1 ENHRY and CDR2 SYGVKD. In DNA form, the CDR3 reads TGTGCCATCAGTGAATCACAGGGGGGCATTTCTGGGGCCAACGTCCTGACTTTC. It is translated as CAISESQGGISGANVLTF.

The chain links TRBV25-1 to TRBJ1-2; 12 bases align to TRBD1. This CDR3 spans 16 amino acids. The germline V gene has CDR1 MGHDK and CDR2 SYGVNS. V was clipped by 4 bases and J by 5 bases; unmatched bases: 8. In DNA, the CDR3 is TGTGCCAGCAGTGGGGGACAGGGGGCTGCGCGATATGGCTACACCTTC. It codes for CASSGGQGAARYGYTF.